The 3 T cell receptor beta chains listed next were all sequenced from one sample in a study of early T cells in non-severe SARS-CoV-2 infection (dated by TCRdb to the early 2020s). The library came from 5' RACE. Instrument on record: NextSeq 500. TCRdb's own reprocessing of the public reads used fastp at Q25 and MiXCR and kept productive beta chains. When rows share a CDR3 protein, they turn into one entry using the most common DNA and genes. This sample lists 20,000 to 25,000 distinct CDR3 sequences; roughly 4.4% were detected once. The top ten clonotypes cover approximately 19% of the sample. The specimen sequenced was whole blood. Source of these receptors: an adult who was a healthcare worker with PCR-confirmed SARS-CoV-2 infection or an uninfected control (not recorded which).

Only a few counts were recorded for this clonotype. The CDR3 does not close with the conserved phenylalanine or tryptophan, likely indicating a read error. The CDR3 reads CASSGAGSSYNEQFL. The DNA for the CDR3 is TGTGCCAGCAGCGGTGCGGGGAGCTCCTACAATGAGCAGTTCCTC. This rearrangement joins TRBV7-2 to TRBJ2-1; D might be TRBD2 (6 bases). Trimming stripped 5 bases from V and 0 bases from J, with 11 bases between. The CDR3 has 15 amino acids. Germline V CDR1 and CDR2: SGHTA, FQGNSA.

At least ten counts were recorded for this clonotype. The J gene is TRBJ2-7, the V gene TRBV29-1; the D is unclear. Looked up from germline, CDR1 is SQVTM and CDR2 is ANQGSEA. V was shortened by 7 bases and J by 0 bases, with 10 bases between the two germline ends. The CDR3 covers 12 residues. Written as DNA, the CDR3 is TGCAGCGCCGTAAACCTCTCCTACGAGCAGTACTTC. Protein: CSAVNLSYEQYF.

In this sample, this clonotype turned up many times. This rearrangement joins TRBV12-3 or TRBV12-4 to TRBJ2-1; TRBD1 is a possible D gene (5 bases). The V end lost 6 bases, the J end lost 9 bases, and 15 bases lay between the germline ends. This CDR3 spans 13 amino acids. CDR3 amino acids: CASRASWGAEQFF. CDR3 coding DNA: TGTGCCAGCAGGGCCTCTTGGGGCGCTGAGCAGTTCTTC.